Presented here are 2 T cell receptor beta chains from one specimen sequenced in a study of T cells in Graves' hyperthyroidism and ophthalmopathy (dated by TCRdb to the late 2010s). Library creation used multiplex PCR. The sequencing machine was an Illumina HiSeq 2000. Amplification of TCR beta CDR3 regions was carried out from RNA transcripts. For the first round of RT-PCR on the TCR CDR3, the HTBI primer set was used together with the Qiagen OneStep RT-PCR kit. TCRdb cleaned the public reads at Q25 with fastp, built clones with MiXCR and kept in-frame beta chains. Identical CDR3 proteins give one entry, which carries the most common genes and DNA. The sample table contains almost 350,000 distinct CDR3 sequences; only one count was recorded for around 18% of them. The ten largest clones capture about a sixth of the sample. Sequencing was carried out using blood. These TCRs come from a woman between 40 and 55 years old with Graves' ophthalmopathy.

The rearrangement uses TRBV29-1 and TRBJ1-3; D is unresolved. Trimming took 6 bases from V and 2 from J, leaving 17 bases between them. Germline CDR1 is SQVTM and CDR2 is ANQGSEA. The CDR3 loop spans 15 amino acids. CDR3 protein: CSVLVSRSTGNTIYF. In DNA, the CDR3 is TGCAGCGTACTAGTTTCCCGGAGTACTGGAAACACCATATATTTT.

The chain combines TRBV20-1 with TRBJ2-5; D gene ambiguous. CDR3 length: 13 residues. In germline, CDR1 is DFQATT, CDR2 SNEGSKA (reference sequence). Trimming removed 0 bases from V and 5 bases from J, with 10 bases in between. CDR3 region: CSARDKGFETQYF. The CDR3 region has the DNA TGCAGTGCTAGAGATAAAGGGTTTGAGACCCAGTACTTC.